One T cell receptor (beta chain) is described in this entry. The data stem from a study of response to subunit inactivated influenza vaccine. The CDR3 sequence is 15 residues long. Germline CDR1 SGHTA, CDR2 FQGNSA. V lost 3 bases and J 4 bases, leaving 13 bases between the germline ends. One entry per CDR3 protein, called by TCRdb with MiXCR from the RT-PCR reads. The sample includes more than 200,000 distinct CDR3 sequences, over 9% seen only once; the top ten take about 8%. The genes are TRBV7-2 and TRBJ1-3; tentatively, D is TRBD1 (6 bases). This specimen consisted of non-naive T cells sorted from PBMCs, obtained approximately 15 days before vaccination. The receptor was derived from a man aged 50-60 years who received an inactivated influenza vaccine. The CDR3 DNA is TGTGCCAGCAGCTTTGATGACAGGCTCGGAAACACCATATATTTT. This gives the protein CASSFDDRLGNTIYF.